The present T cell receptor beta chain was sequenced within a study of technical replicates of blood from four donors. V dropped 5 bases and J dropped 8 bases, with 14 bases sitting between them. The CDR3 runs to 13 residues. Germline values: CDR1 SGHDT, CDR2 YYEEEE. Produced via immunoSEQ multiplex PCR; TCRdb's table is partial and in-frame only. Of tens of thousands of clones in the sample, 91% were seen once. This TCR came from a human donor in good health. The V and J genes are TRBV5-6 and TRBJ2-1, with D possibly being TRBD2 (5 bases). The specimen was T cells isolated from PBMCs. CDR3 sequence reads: CASRQDPRDEQFF. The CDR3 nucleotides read TGTGCCAGCAGGCAGGACCCGCGGGATGAGCAGTTCTTC.